This T cell receptor beta chain was obtained from a study of blood T cell repertoires in COVID-19. As for the study in general: Collection of acute and convalescent COVID-19 samples took place in the United States, Italy and Spain.

TCRdb keeps only in-frame clones here, not all; method: immunoSEQ multiplex PCR. Of about 290,000 clones listed, about 89% are singletons. This CDR3 comprises 13 residues. V was trimmed by 0 bases and J by 4 bases, leaving 9 bases between them. Germline CDR1 reads GTSNPN; CDR2 reads SVGIG (reference sequence). Sequencing used peripheral blood. This clonotype originated in a man aged 35 to 55 with acute or convalescent COVID-19. The J gene is TRBJ1-2, the V gene TRBV30; D is undetermined. CDR3 nucleotides: TGTGCCTGGAGTGTAAACACCTTCTATGGCTACACCTTC. It translates to CAWSVNTFYGYTF. Full variable domain (outside the CDR3, taken from reference TRBV30 and TRBJ1-2): SQTIHQWPATLVQPVGSPLSLECTVEGTSNPNLYWYRQAAGRGLQLLFYSVGIGQISSEVPQNLSASRPQDRQFILSSKKLLLSDSGFYLCAWSVNTFYGYTFGSGTRLTVV.